The entry that follows covers one TCR beta chain sequence. The data derive from a study of T cell changes during pregnancy in multiple sclerosis. Profiled with immunoSEQ multiplex PCR; TCRdb holds only in-frame clones, not every one. Of some 70,000 clones listed, just over 90% were seen once; the top ten hold less than 2.5%. The origin of this receptor is a female donor in good health, enrolled as a control in a pregnancy study. The source material was peripheral blood, sampled in the second trimester of pregnancy.

As DNA, the CDR3 is TGTGCCAGCAGCTGGGCTGGGGGGAGCTCCTACGAGCAGTACTTC. Its translation: CASSWAGGSSYEQYF. The chain joins TRBV5-6 to TRBJ2-7, with D perhaps TRBD2 (6 bases). The CDR3 length is 15 residues. Per germline, CDR1 SGHDT and CDR2 YYEEEE. Trimming pared 3 bases from V and 0 bases from J, leaving 13 bases between.